The entry below describes one TCR beta chain. Its antigen is as yet unknown. There are 15 residues in the CDR3. CDR1 is LGHNA, CDR2 YNFKEQ, per germline. V was clipped by 5 bases and J by 9 bases; unmatched bases: 12. Deep was the level at which the assay was run. Clones were sequenced by immunoSEQ multiplex PCR, and TCRdb holds only the in-frame ones, with some missing. The sample gives nearly 750,000 clones, 72% of which show up once; around 1.7% is in the top ten. The data were taken from a study of shared clonotypes between healthy human individuals. The overall study: The plates for each donor numbered three CD4 naive, three CD4 memory, two CD8 naive and one CD8 memory.

Study-wide points: Sharing across several donors was seen in 4% to 5% of naive CD4 clonotypes. Depth of sequencing was expected to influence donor clonotype sharing.

This clonotype was obtained from a woman under 40 in good health. Sequenced material: memory CD4+ T cells sorted from blood. Subset given: CD45RA-negative fraction. The rearrangement links TRBV4-2 to TRBJ2-1; 8 bases fit TRBD2. Here the CDR3 DNA reads TGTGCCAGCAGCTCTTCCGGGACTAGGGTGGGTGAGCAGTTCTTC. It encodes CASSSSGTRVGEQFF.